The 27 T cell receptor beta chains listed next were all sequenced from one sample in a study of T cell repertoires in cytomegalovirus infection. TCRdb processed the reads anew with MiXCR; each CDR3 protein has one entry. The table has approximately 320,000 distinct CDR3 sequences, more than 8% seen once. Sample: PBMCs. The receptors come from a human donor in good health (CMV status not recorded). Some clones in this sample may be carry-over from other donors' samples.

In its sample, this clonotype was seen many times. The chain links TRBV7-2 to TRBJ2-2; tentatively, D is TRBD2 (6 bases). The germline V gene encodes CDR1 SGHTA and CDR2 FQGNSA. The germline V and J ends were trimmed by 3 bases and 4 bases, with 12 bases remaining between them. The CDR3 loop spans 15 amino acids. The CDR3 here is CASSLSRGSTGELFF. The CDR3, as DNA: TGTGCCAGCAGCTTGAGTCGGGGGAGCACCGGGGAGCTGTTTTTT.

This clonotype was counted a few times. CDR3 amino acids: CASRGPHEFAQHF. As DNA, the CDR3 is TGTGCCAGCAGGGGACCCCATGAGTTCGCCCAGCATTTT. V usage is TRBV6-2 or TRBV6-3 and J usage is TRBJ1-5; the D gene is possibly TRBD1 (5 bases). Trimming took 6 bases from V and 11 from J, leaving 17 bases between them. The CDR3 has 13 amino acids. CDR1 is MNHEY and CDR2 is SVGEGT in the germline V gene.

Concerning this clonotype itself: This clone may be a read error of a much larger clone one base away. The chain combines TRBV7-2 with TRBJ2-3; D remains unclear. The J call may not be correct, given that the DNA end is closer to TRBJ1-5. The germline V gene has CDR1 SGHTA and CDR2 FQGNSA. The CDR3 totals 14 residues. Here the CDR3 DNA reads TGTGCCAGCAGCGAGCGGAGTAGCACAGATACGCAGCATTTT. Translating gives CASSERSSTDTQHF.

The V gene is TRBV20-1, the J gene TRBJ2-1, with D unresolved. Germline V CDR1 and CDR2: DFQATT, SNEGSKA (reference sequence). The CDR3 consists of 13 residues. The V gene lost 0 bases and the J gene lost 8 bases, with 11 bases spanning the gap. In DNA, the CDR3 is TGCAGTGCTAGAGACCTTAAAGGCCATGAGCAGTTCTTC. Amino acids: CSARDLKGHEQFF.

This clonotype was seen a few times. The chain couples TRBV7-2 to TRBJ2-1; D ambiguous. Trimming cost V 3 bases and J 7 bases, with 7 bases left between them. The CDR3 has 12 amino acids. Germline-derived CDR1 and CDR2 are SGHTA and FQGNSA. The CDR3 region is CASSFSGNEQFF. In DNA, the CDR3 is TGTGCCAGCAGCTTTTCTGGGAATGAGCAGTTCTTC.

A few counts support this clonotype. V gene TRBV7-9 combines with J gene TRBJ2-3, with D unresolved. The CDR3 consists of 13 residues. CDR1 and CDR2 from the germline V gene are SEHNR and FQNEAQ (reference sequence). Trimming removed 5 bases from V and 5 bases from J, with 11 bases in between. The CDR3 nucleotides are TGTGCCAGCAGCCCAAACCCCGGAGATACGCAGTATTTT. This codes for CASSPNPGDTQYF.

The chain uses TRBV20-1 and TRBJ2-4; 10 bases align to TRBD2. With 3 bases clipped from V and 7 bases from J, the junction kept 21 bases outside the gene matches. CDR1 is DFQATT, CDR2 SNEGSKA, per germline (reference sequence). CDR3 size: 19 residues. CDR3 sequence (DNA): TGCAGTGCTAGGCCCGGGGTAGGACAGGGAACTAGCGGGGTCAACATTCAGTACTTC. The encoded protein is CSARPGVGQGTSGVNIQYF.

The chain uses TRBV20-1 and TRBJ2-3, with TRBD1 matching 11 bases. Trimming cost V 6 bases and J 4 bases; bases outside gene matches: 9. Germline lookup yields CDR1 DFQATT and CDR2 SNEGSKA (reference sequence). CDR3 length: 15 amino acids. CDR3 sequence reads: CSAKDRGLRADTQYF. In DNA, the CDR3 is TGCAGTGCGAAGGACAGGGGGCTGAGGGCAGATACGCAGTATTTT.

This clonotype has more than one count but fewer than ten. The rearrangement joins TRBV25-1 to TRBJ1-1, with a weak D call TRBD1 (6 bases). The germline gives CDR1 MGHDK, CDR2 SYGVNS. Trimming removed 4 bases from V and 6 bases from J, with 15 bases in between. CDR3 length: 14 residues. As DNA, the CDR3 is TGTGCCAGCAGTGCCTTTGCACAGGGAGCTGAAGCTTTCTTT. Its translation is CASSAFAQGAEAFF.

The sample holds a few counts of this clonotype. The J gene is TRBJ2-7, the V gene TRBV19, with a weak D call TRBD1 (5 bases). Trimming cost V 3 bases and J 7 bases, with 10 bases left between them. CDR3 length equals 12 residues. Germline V gene sequence: CDR1 LNHDA, CDR2 SQIVND (reference sequence). The CDR3 DNA sequence: TGTGCCAGTAGTATCGGCAGGGCGGAGCAGTACTTC. Its translation is CASSIGRAEQYF.

This clonotype was counted at least ten times. V gene TRBV7-2 combines with J gene TRBJ2-1; 10 bases are a match to TRBD2. The length of the CDR3 is 15 residues. The ends lost 5 bases at V and 5 bases at J; junction bases unmatched: 6. Germline V lookup: CDR1 SGHTA, CDR2 FQGNSA. DNA for the CDR3: TGTGCCAGCAGCCCCCGACTAGCGGGCCACAATGAGCAGTTCTTC. It specifies CASSPRLAGHNEQFF.

The chain is built from TRBV6-6 and TRBJ1-2; D not resolved. CDR3 size: 15 residues. V lost 2 bases and J lost 2, with 12 bases in between. CDR1 is MNHNY and CDR2 is SVGAGI in the germline V gene (reference sequence). The CDR3 DNA reads TGTGCCAGCAGTTACCTGGGTGGGGAGAACTATGGCTACACCTTC. Its translation: CASSYLGGENYGYTF.

This clonotype was seen a few times. V gene TRBV7-9 combines with J gene TRBJ1-5; perhaps TRBD1 as D (6 bases). Germline V CDR1 and CDR2: SEHNR, FQNEAQ (reference sequence). V lost 2 bases to trimming and J lost 4 bases, with 12 bases between them. This CDR3 is 15 amino acids long. The CDR3 loop is CASSLSNTGNQPQHF. The CDR3 DNA reads TGTGCCAGCAGCTTATCCAATACAGGGAATCAGCCCCAGCATTTT.

The sample holds a few counts of this clonotype. The chain links TRBV6-2 or TRBV6-3 to TRBJ2-7; 8 positions agree with TRBD1. The ends lost 2 bases at V and 0 bases at J; junction bases unmatched: 9. Germline CDR1 MNHEY, CDR2 SVGEGT. The CDR3 has 17 residues. The CDR3 protein is CASSYPTDRASSYEQYF. As DNA, the CDR3 is TGTGCCAGCAGTTACCCAACGGACAGGGCGAGCTCCTACGAGCAGTACTTC.

This clonotype was counted only a few times. The rearrangement links TRBV27 to TRBJ1-5; TRBD1 aligns across 7 bases. The germline V gene has CDR1 MNHEY and CDR2 SMNVEV (reference sequence). Germline trimming cut 5 bases from V and 4 bases from J; bases unmatched to any gene: 8. The CDR3 runs 15 residues. The DNA for the CDR3 is TGTGCCAGCAGTAAAGAGACAGGGCCTAATCAGCCCCAGCATTTT. This codes for CASSKETGPNQPQHF.

A remark on this clonotype: A much larger clone lies one base from this, so it may be a read error. This is likely a read error, given that the CDR3 carries no conserved phenylalanine or tryptophan at its end. V gene TRBV28 combines with J gene TRBJ1-1; 9 bases match TRBD1. V gave up 6 bases and J gave up 1 base; unmatched junction bases: 6. This CDR3 has 15 residues. In germline, CDR1 is MDHEN, CDR2 SYDVKM. The CDR3 protein is CASSSQGAGNTEAFV. CDR3 sequence (DNA): TGTGCCAGCAGCTCACAGGGGGCAGGGAACACTGAAGCTTTCGTT.

The V and J genes are TRBV7-3 and TRBJ2-7; perhaps TRBD2 as D (7 bases). The CDR3 consists of 16 residues. V dropped 5 bases and J dropped 1 base, with 18 bases sitting between them. Germline V gives CDR1 SGHTA, CDR2 FQGTGA. The CDR3 reads CASSMGGQAASYEQYF. In DNA form, the CDR3 reads TGTGCCAGCAGCATGGGGGGGCAGGCAGCTTCCTACGAGCAGTACTTC.

This clonotype came up a few times. The V call is TRBV7-9, the J call TRBJ2-5; 8 nucleotides agree with TRBD2. Trimming at V came to 5 bases and at J to 5 bases, leaving 7 bases not matched to a gene. The CDR3 runs 14 residues. Germline V gives CDR1 SEHNR, CDR2 FQNEAQ (reference sequence). For the CDR3, the DNA is TGTGCCAGCAGCGGGGCGGGGGGTCGGGAGACCCAGTACTTC. It translates to CASSGAGGRETQYF.

V and J are TRBV27 and TRBJ2-5; D uncertain. Deletions cut 10 bases from V and 5 bases from J, with 17 bases between. The CDR3 has 13 residues. In germline, CDR1 is MNHEY, CDR2 SMNVEV (reference sequence). CDR3 bases: TGTGCCACGCGCAGCCTTCTCAGGGAGACCCAGTACTTC. Translation: CATRSLLRETQYF.

The chain couples TRBV7-6 to TRBJ1-2, with D possibly TRBD1 on 6 matching bases. Germline lookup yields CDR1 SGHVS and CDR2 FNYEAQ. The CDR3 contains 17 residues. V gave up 5 bases and J gave up 6 bases, with 25 bases separating them. CDR3 DNA: TGTGCCAGCAGCGCACGAAGGCAGGGGCCCGGTCTAAATGGCTACACCTTC. It translates to CASSARRQGPGLNGYTF. Full variable domain (remainder filled in from reference TRBV7-6 and TRBJ1-2): GAGVSQSPRYKVTKRGQDVALRCDPISGHVSLYWYRQALGQGPEFLTYFNYEAQQDKSGLPNDRFSAERPEGSISTLTIQRTEQRDSAMYRCASSARRQGPGLNGYTFGSGTRLTVV.

This clonotype was detected a few times. The chain combines TRBV28 with TRBJ1-3, with D possibly being TRBD1 (5 bases). With 4 bases removed from V and 5 bases from J, the gap between germline ends came to 15 bases. Germline assignment: CDR1 MDHEN and CDR2 SYDVKM. The CDR3 contains 15 residues. The DNA for the CDR3 is TGTGCCAGCAGTTCGAGACCCCAGGGACGAAACACCATATATTTT. Protein: CASSSRPQGRNTIYF.

This clonotype was observed many times. The chain joins TRBV7-2 to TRBJ1-5; D gene unclear. Trimming cost V 2 bases and J 3 bases, with 8 bases left between them. This CDR3 region has 14 residues. Per the germline V gene, CDR1 is SGHTA and CDR2 is FQGNSA. The CDR3 loop reads CASSLYQVNQPQHF. The CDR3, as DNA: TGTGCCAGCAGCTTATACCAGGTCAATCAGCCCCAGCATTTT.

This rearrangement joins TRBV11-2 to TRBJ2-1, with 10 nucleotides matching TRBD2. CDR1 and CDR2 (germline): SGHAT, FQNNGV. The CDR3 is made up of 15 amino acids. Trimming removed 5 bases from V and 5 bases from J; junction bases left unmatched: 6. In DNA, the CDR3 is TGTGCCAGCAGCACTACTAGCGGGACCCACAATGAGCAGTTCTTC. It encodes CASSTTSGTHNEQFF.

Comments on this clonotype: One base away lies a much larger clone, so this may be a sequencing read error. This rearrangement joins TRBV12-3 or TRBV12-4 to TRBJ2-5; D might be TRBD1 or TRBD2, each matching 5 bases. V lost 7 bases to trimming and J lost 5 bases, with 14 bases between them. The CDR3 extends over 13 amino acids. The CDR3, as DNA: TGTGCCAGCACCACATTGGGGGTGGAGACCCAGTACTTC. The encoded protein is CASTTLGVETQYF.

This clonotype has a handful of counts. CDR3 in DNA: TGTGCCACCGAACGGACAGGAAAAAACATTCAGTACTTC. It encodes CATERTGKNIQYF. V usage is TRBV2 and J usage is TRBJ2-4; 7 nucleotides agree with TRBD1. Germline values: CDR1 SNHLY, CDR2 FYNNEI. The CDR3 is made up of 13 amino acids. V shed 10 bases, J shed 4 bases, and the junction held 7 bases outside the gene matches.

This clonotype was seen a few times. Germline is not matched at one junction end, which may reflect a read error. The genes are TRBV7-2 and TRBJ1-1; 8 bases agree with TRBD1. In germline, CDR1 is SGHTA, CDR2 FQGNSA. There are 12 residues in the CDR3. The CDR3 region has the DNA TGTGCCAGCAAGGCAGGACAGGGCGGTTTTCAGTTT. Protein product: CASKAGQGGFQF.

The sample holds many counts of this clonotype. The CDR3 region is CASSLNPPGLAGYEQYF. The DNA for the CDR3 is TGTGCCAGCAGTCTCAACCCCCCCGGACTAGCGGGATACGAGCAGTACTTC. The chain links TRBV28 to TRBJ2-7; 12 bases map to TRBD2. The CDR3 consists of 17 residues. Trimming cost V 5 bases and J 4 bases; bases outside gene matches: 12. Germline-derived CDR1 and CDR2 are MDHEN and SYDVKM.